Here is one TCR beta chain with its context. Sequencing was performed with immunoSEQ multiplex PCR; in TCRdb, only in-frame clones are kept and a portion is missing. The top ten hold over 0.1% of the sample, which has roughly 2.4 million clones, approximately 96% seen once. Donors, without exception, were Caucasian adults residing in Nashville, Tennessee. CDR1 and CDR2 (germline): ENHRY, SYGVKD. V lost 6 bases, J lost 0 bases, and 8 bases lay in between. The CDR3 is 13 residues long. The source of the sample is a study of shared clonotypes between healthy human individuals. Background on the study: Three plates were used per donor for CD4 naive, three for CD4 memory, two for CD8 naive and one for CD8 memory.

The chain has TRBV10-3 and TRBJ2-5, with TRBD1 as a possible D gene (5 bases). Sequenced material: naive CD4+ T cells sorted from blood. Subset in this sample: CD45RA+ positively selected. The TCR comes from a man between 18 and 29 years old in good health. CDR3 sequence (DNA): TGTGCCATCAGCGCAGGGTACCAAGAGACCCAGTACTTC. This sequence encodes CAISAGYQETQYF.